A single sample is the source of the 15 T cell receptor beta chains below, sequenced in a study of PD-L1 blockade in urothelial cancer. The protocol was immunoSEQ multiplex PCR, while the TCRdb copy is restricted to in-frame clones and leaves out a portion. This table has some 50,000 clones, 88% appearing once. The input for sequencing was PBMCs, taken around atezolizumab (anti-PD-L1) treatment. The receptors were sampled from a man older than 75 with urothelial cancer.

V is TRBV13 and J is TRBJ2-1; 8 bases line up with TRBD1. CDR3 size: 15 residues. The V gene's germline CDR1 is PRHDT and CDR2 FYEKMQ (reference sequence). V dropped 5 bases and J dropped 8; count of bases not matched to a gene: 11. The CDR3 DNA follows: TGTGCCAGCAGCAGACCAGGACAGGGTTCGGATGAGCAGTTCTTC. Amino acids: CASSRPGQGSDEQFF.

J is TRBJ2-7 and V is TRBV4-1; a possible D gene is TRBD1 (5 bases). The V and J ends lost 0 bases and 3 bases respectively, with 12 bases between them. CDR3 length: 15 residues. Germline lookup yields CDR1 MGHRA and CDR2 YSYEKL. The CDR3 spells CASSQDWQGRYEQYF. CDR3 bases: TGCGCCAGCAGCCAAGATTGGCAGGGCCGCTACGAGCAGTACTTC.

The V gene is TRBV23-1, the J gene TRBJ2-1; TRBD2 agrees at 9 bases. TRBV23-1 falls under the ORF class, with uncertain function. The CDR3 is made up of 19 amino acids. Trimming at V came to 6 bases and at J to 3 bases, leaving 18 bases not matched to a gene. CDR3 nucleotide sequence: TGCGCCAGCAGGCCGGAGGGAGCGGGAGGCCTAAAAAGCTACAATGAGCAGTTCTTC. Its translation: CASRPEGAGGLKSYNEQFF.

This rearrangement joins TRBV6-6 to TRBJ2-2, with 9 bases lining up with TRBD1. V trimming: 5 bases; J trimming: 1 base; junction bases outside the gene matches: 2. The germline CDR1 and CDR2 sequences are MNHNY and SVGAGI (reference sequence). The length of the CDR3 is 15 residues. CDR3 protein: CASSPGQGNTGELFF. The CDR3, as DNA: TGTGCCAGCAGTCCGGGACAGGGGAACACCGGGGAGCTGTTTTTT.

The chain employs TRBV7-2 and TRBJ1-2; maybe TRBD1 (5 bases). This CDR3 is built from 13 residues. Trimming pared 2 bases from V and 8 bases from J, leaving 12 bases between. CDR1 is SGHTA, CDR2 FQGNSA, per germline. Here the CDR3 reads CASSLITGQGYTF. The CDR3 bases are TGTGCCAGCAGCTTAATAACAGGTCAAGGCTACACCTTC.

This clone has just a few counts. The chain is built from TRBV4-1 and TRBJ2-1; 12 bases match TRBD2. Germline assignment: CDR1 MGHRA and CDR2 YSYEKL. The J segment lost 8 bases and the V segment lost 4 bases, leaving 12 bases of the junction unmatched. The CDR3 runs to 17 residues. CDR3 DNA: TGCGCCAGCAGCCCCCGAGTGGCTAGCGGGAGGGGCCATGAGCAGTTCTTC. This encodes CASSPRVASGRGHEQFF.

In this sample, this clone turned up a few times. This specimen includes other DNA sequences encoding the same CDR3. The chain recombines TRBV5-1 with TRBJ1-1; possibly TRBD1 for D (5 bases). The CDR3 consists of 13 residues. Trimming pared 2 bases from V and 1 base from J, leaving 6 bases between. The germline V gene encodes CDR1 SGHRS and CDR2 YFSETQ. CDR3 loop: CASSFTGNTEAFF. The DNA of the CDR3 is TGCGCCAGCAGCTTCACAGGGAACACTGAAGCTTTCTTT. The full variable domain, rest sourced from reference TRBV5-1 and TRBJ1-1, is KAGVTQTPRYLIKTRGQQVTLSCSPISGHRSVSWYQQTPGQGLQFLFEYFSETQRNKGNFPGRFSGRQFSNSRSEMNVSTLELGDSALYLCASSFTGNTEAFFGQGTRLTVV.

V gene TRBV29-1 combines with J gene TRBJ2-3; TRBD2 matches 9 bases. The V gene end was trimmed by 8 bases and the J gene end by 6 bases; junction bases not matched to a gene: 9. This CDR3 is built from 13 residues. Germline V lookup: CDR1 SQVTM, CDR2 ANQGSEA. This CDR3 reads CSWLAGSTDTQYF. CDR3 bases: TGCAGCTGGCTAGCGGGGTCGACGGATACGCAGTATTTT.

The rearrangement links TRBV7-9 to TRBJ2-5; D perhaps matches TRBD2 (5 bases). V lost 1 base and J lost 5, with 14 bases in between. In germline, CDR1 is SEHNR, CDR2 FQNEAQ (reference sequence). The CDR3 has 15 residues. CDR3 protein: CASSLGSGSGETQYF. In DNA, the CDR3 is TGTGCCAGCAGCTTAGGTTCGGGGAGTGGGGAGACCCAGTACTTC.

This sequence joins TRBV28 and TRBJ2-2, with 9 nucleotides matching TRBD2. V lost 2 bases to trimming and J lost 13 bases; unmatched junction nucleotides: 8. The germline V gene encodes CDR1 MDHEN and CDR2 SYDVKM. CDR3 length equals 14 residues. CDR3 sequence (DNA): TGTGCCAGCAGTTTAGCGGGAGGGTCCCGTTTGCTGTTTTTT. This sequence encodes CASSLAGGSRLLFF. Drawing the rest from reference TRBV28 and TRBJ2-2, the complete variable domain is DVKVTQSSRYLVKRTGEKVFLECVQDMDHENMFWYRQDPGLGLRLIYFSYDVKMKEKGDIPEGYSVSREKKERFSLILESASTNQTSMYLCASSLAGGSRLLFFGEGSRLTVL.

In DNA form, the CDR3 reads TGTGCCAGTAGTATAGACCTAGCGGGAGAGACCTACAATGAGCAGTTCTTC. This gives the protein CASSIDLAGETYNEQFF. The rearrangement uses TRBV19 and TRBJ2-1; 10 bases align to TRBD2. The J segment lost 2 bases and the V segment lost 0 bases, leaving 4 bases of the junction unmatched. This CDR3 is built from 17 residues. CDR1 is LNHDA, CDR2 SQIVND, per germline (reference sequence).

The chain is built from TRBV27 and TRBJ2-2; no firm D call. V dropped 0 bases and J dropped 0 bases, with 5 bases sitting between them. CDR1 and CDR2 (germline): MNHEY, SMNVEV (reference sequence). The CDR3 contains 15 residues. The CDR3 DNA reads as TGTGCCAGCAGTTTATCTCCTGCGAACACCGGGGAGCTGTTTTTT. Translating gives CASSLSPANTGELFF.

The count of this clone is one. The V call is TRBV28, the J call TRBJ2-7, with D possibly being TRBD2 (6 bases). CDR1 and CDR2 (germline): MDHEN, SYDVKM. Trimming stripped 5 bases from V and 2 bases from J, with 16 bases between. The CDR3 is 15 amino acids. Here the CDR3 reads CASSDPGTSTYEQYF. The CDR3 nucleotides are TGTGCCAGCAGTGACCCCGGGACTTCTACCTACGAGCAGTACTTC.

CDR3 loop: CASSQTGTGTDTQYF. As DNA, the CDR3 is TGTGCCAGCAGCCAGACCGGGACAGGCACAGATACGCAGTATTTT. The genes are TRBV7-2 and TRBJ2-3; TRBD1 agrees at 7 bases. CDR1 and CDR2 (germline): SGHTA, FQGNSA. J gave up 1 base and V 5 bases, and 6 bases lay outside the gene matches. CDR3 length: 15 amino acids.

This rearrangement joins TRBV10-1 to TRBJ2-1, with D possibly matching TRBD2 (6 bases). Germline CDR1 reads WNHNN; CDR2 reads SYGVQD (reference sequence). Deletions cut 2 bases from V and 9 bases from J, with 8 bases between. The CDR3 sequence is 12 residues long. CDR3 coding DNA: TGCGCCAGCAGTGAGGGGGGGATTGAGCAGTTCTTC. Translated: CASSEGGIEQFF.